The 26 T cell receptor beta chains listed next were all sequenced from one sample in a study of human T cells and chemical hapten exposure. TCRdb ran MiXCR on the RACE reads and lists one entry per CDR3 protein. The profile shows some 350,000 distinct CDR3 sequences, roughly 6.9% of them singletons. Time point denoted: patch test 1, 2 weeks after DPC sensitization. Treatment: therapeutic diphenylcyclopropenone sensitization with weekly scalp DPC. Here the sequenced sample was whole blood, taken in connection with sensitization to the hapten diphenylcyclopropenone (DPC). These receptors came from a woman between 18 and 29 years old with alopecia areata. Some clones in this sample may be carry-over from other donors' samples.

This clonotype has more than one count but fewer than ten. CDR3 DNA: TGCAGTGCTGTCTCGGGGACCTATGGCTACACCTTC. Amino acid sequence: CSAVSGTYGYTF. V and J are TRBV20-1 and TRBJ1-2; perhaps TRBD1 as D (5 bases). Germline CDR1 reads DFQATT; CDR2 reads SNEGSKA (reference sequence). Trimming shortened V by 5 bases and J by 4 bases, and 11 bases separated the two germline ends. This CDR3 has 12 residues.

The chain is built from TRBV3-1 and TRBJ1-2, with TRBD1 identical over 7 bases. The ends lost 3 bases at V and 4 bases at J; junction bases unmatched: 2. The germline gives CDR1 LGHDT, CDR2 YNNKEL (reference sequence). The CDR3 spans 13 residues. The CDR3: CASSQDRPYGYTF. Written as DNA, the CDR3 is TGTGCCAGCAGCCAGGACAGGCCCTATGGCTACACCTTC.

The chain joins TRBV29-1 to TRBJ2-4; D is possibly TRBD2 (6 bases). Trimming took off 6 bases at V and 0 bases at J, with 21 bases between the two ends. CDR1 and CDR2 from the germline V gene are SQVTM and ANQGSEA. The CDR3 extends over 17 amino acids. CDR3 DNA sequence: TGCAGCGTCGTTACGCCAACGGGGGACCTAGCCAAAAACATTCAGTACTTC. Amino acids: CSVVTPTGDLAKNIQYF.

This clonotype was counted at least ten times. V is TRBV29-1 and J is TRBJ2-5, with 7 bases identical to TRBD1. The J segment lost 9 bases and the V segment lost 4 bases, leaving 14 bases of the junction unmatched. The CDR3 runs to 14 residues. Germline V gene lookup returns CDR1 SQVTM and CDR2 ANQGSEA. CDR3 DNA: TGCAGCGTTGGAGCCGGACAGGTCGCGAGGGCCCAGTACTTC. Translating it yields CSVGAGQVARAQYF.

This clonotype occurred many times. The V and J genes are TRBV20-1 and TRBJ2-6; tentative D call: TRBD1 (6 bases). Trimming pared 0 bases from V and 0 bases from J, leaving 9 bases between. The CDR3 length is 16 residues. CDR1 and CDR2 from the germline V gene are DFQATT and SNEGSKA (reference sequence). The CDR3: CSARDYRDSGANVLTF. The CDR3, as DNA: TGCAGTGCTAGAGATTACAGGGACTCTGGGGCCAACGTCCTGACTTTC.

This clonotype was found a few times. The chain links TRBV7-6 to TRBJ2-5; the D gene is possibly TRBD1 (5 bases). The V and J ends lost 0 bases and 5 bases respectively, with 10 bases between them. The CDR3 consists of 14 residues. Germline lookup yields CDR1 SGHVS and CDR2 FNYEAQ. In DNA form, the CDR3 reads TGTGCCAGCAGCTTAGCCCGACAGAGTGAGACCCAGTACTTC. The encoded protein is CASSLARQSETQYF. The whole variable domain, filled in from reference TRBV7-6 and TRBJ2-5, reads GAGVSQSPRYKVTKRGQDVALRCDPISGHVSLYWYRQALGQGPEFLTYFNYEAQQDKSGLPNDRFSAERPEGSISTLTIQRTEQRDSAMYRCASSLARQSETQYFGPGTRLLVL.

The chain carries TRBV4-1 and TRBJ2-1; tentative D call: TRBD2 (6 bases). Trimming cost V 4 bases and J 8 bases, with 18 bases left between them. The germline CDR1 and CDR2 sequences are MGHRA and YSYEKL. This CDR3 is 15 amino acids long. In DNA form, the CDR3 reads TGCGCCAGCAGCCTGGTTCCTGGAGGGAGGCATGAGCAGTTCTTC. Amino acids: CASSLVPGGRHEQFF.

This clonotype was recorded a few times. The rearrangement joins TRBV7-2 to TRBJ1-1, with D possibly being TRBD1 (6 bases). Germline V gene data show CDR1 as SGHTA and CDR2 as FQGNSA. This CDR3 contains 14 residues. V lost 5 bases, J lost 14 bases, and 24 bases lay in between. The CDR3 reads CASSPTDSFRGSFF. The CDR3 DNA reads as TGTGCCAGCAGCCCGACGGACAGTTTTAGGGGGAGCTTCTTT.

Only a few counts were recorded for this clonotype. The chain couples TRBV25-1 to TRBJ2-1; D is possibly TRBD1 (5 bases). The CDR3 loop spans 16 amino acids. Trimming removed 1 base from V and 4 bases from J, with 14 bases in between. CDR1 and CDR2 (germline): MGHDK, SYGVNS. The chain's CDR3 is CASSESFPGIYNEQFF. CDR3 nucleotide sequence: TGTGCCAGCAGTGAATCTTTTCCAGGGATATACAATGAGCAGTTCTTC.

This clonotype has ten or more counts. The chain uses TRBV7-2 and TRBJ2-1; maybe TRBD2 (6 bases). This CDR3 is 13 amino acids long. Per the germline V gene, CDR1 is SGHTA and CDR2 is FQGNSA. V shed 10 bases and J shed 0 bases, with 10 bases lying between them. CDR3 sequence (DNA): TGTGCCACCGGGGGTAGCTCCTACAATGAGCAGTTCTTC. Translation: CATGGSSYNEQFF.

This clonotype was observed many times. V gene TRBV5-1 combines with J gene TRBJ2-3; no clear D. CDR1 and CDR2 from the germline V gene are SGHRS and YFSETQ. V was shortened by 1 base and J by 7 bases, with 13 bases between the two germline ends. The CDR3 runs to 14 residues. Here the CDR3 DNA reads TGCGCCAGCAGCTTGTCCTCCAACCCGAATACGCAGTATTTT. Its protein is CASSLSSNPNTQYF. Full variable domain (remainder filled in from reference TRBV5-1 and TRBJ2-3): KAGVTQTPRYLIKTRGQQVTLSCSPISGHRSVSWYQQTPGQGLQFLFEYFSETQRNKGNFPGRFSGRQFSNSRSEMNVSTLELGDSALYLCASSLSSNPNTQYFGPGTRLTVL.

A few counts support this clonotype. The V gene is TRBV10-3, the J gene TRBJ2-3; TRBD1 agrees at 7 bases. The CDR3 runs 18 residues. From germline, CDR1 is ENHRY and CDR2 SYGVKD. With V trimmed by 0 bases and J by 0 bases, 9 bases remained unmatched. CDR3 protein: CAISESPRGTVSTDTQYF. The CDR3, as DNA: TGTGCCATCAGTGAGTCCCCGAGGGGGACAGTGAGCACAGATACGCAGTATTTT.

The chain links TRBV6-2 or TRBV6-3 to TRBJ2-1; 9 bases fit TRBD2. With 8 bases clipped from V and 3 bases from J, the junction kept 11 bases outside the gene matches. The CDR3 spans 16 residues. Germline V gives CDR1 MNHEY, CDR2 SVGEGT. CDR3 region: CASATRRGGHYNEQFF. In nucleotides, the CDR3 is TGTGCCAGCGCGACGAGGCGGGGGGGCCACTACAATGAGCAGTTCTTC.

This clonotype was seen at least ten times. This chain connects TRBV20-1 to TRBJ2-5; 8 nucleotides line up with TRBD1. The CDR3 is made up of 12 amino acids. Per germline, CDR1 DFQATT and CDR2 SNEGSKA (reference sequence). The junction had 4 bases not matched to a gene; V was cut back by 6 bases and J by 4 bases. The CDR3 sequence is CSAGQGIETQYF. CDR3 nucleotide sequence: TGCAGTGCAGGACAGGGAATAGAGACCCAGTACTTC.

The rearrangement joins TRBV20-1 to TRBJ2-7; D is undetermined. The CDR3 consists of 15 residues. Trimming pared 6 bases from V and 0 bases from J, leaving 18 bases between. Germline loops: CDR1 DFQATT, CDR2 SNEGSKA (reference sequence). CDR3 residues: CSAFLPSVNSYEQYF. The CDR3 DNA reads as TGCAGTGCCTTCCTTCCTTCAGTGAACTCCTACGAGCAGTACTTC.

The chain couples TRBV29-1 to TRBJ2-7, with D perhaps TRBD2 (5 bases). The V end was cut by 4 bases, the J end by 2 bases, with 9 bases between. The CDR3 is made up of 12 amino acids. The V gene's germline CDR1 is SQVTM and CDR2 ANQGSEA. In nucleotides, the CDR3 is TGCAGCGTTGGCGGGTTCACCTACGAGCAGTACTTC. The encoded protein is CSVGGFTYEQYF.

This clonotype occurred many times. The J gene is TRBJ1-2, the V gene TRBV7-2; D call uncertain. Germline loops: CDR1 SGHTA, CDR2 FQGNSA. The CDR3 has 14 residues. V lost 5 bases and J 0 bases, leaving 10 bases between the germline ends. CDR3 protein: CASSGLTANYGYTF. The CDR3 DNA follows: TGTGCCAGCAGCGGATTGACTGCTAACTATGGCTACACCTTC.

The V call is TRBV27, the J call TRBJ2-5, with D unclear. The CDR3 length is 13 residues. Trimming cost V 3 bases and J 0 bases, with 5 bases left between them. The germline CDR1 and CDR2 sequences are MNHEY and SMNVEV (reference sequence). Here the CDR3 reads CASSFLNQETQYF. DNA for the CDR3: TGTGCCAGCAGTTTTTTAAACCAAGAGACCCAGTACTTC.

The V and J genes are TRBV21-1 and TRBJ2-5; the table's D call, TRBD2, has no DNA check behind it. TRBV21-1 is a listed pseudogene. This CDR3 region has 15 residues. The CDR3 is CASSKAAGIQETQYF. Here the CDR3 DNA reads TGTGCCAGCAGCAAAGCTGCGGGGATTCAAGAGACCCAGTACTTC.

This clonotype was seen a handful of times. The chain recombines TRBV6-5 with TRBJ2-7; D gene ambiguous. Germline V CDR1 and CDR2: MNHEY, SVGAGI. This CDR3 spans 15 amino acids. V was shortened by 0 bases and J by 3 bases, with 12 bases between the two germline ends. In DNA form, the CDR3 reads TGTGCCAGCAGTTACTCGGGCCAGACCTACTACGAGCAGTACTTC. It encodes CASSYSGQTYYEQYF.

The gene calls are TRBV20-1 and TRBJ2-3; possibly TRBD2 for D (6 bases). CDR3 length: 17 residues. With 2 bases removed from V and 4 bases from J, the gap between germline ends came to 22 bases. The germline V gene encodes CDR1 DFQATT and CDR2 SNEGSKA (reference sequence). The CDR3, as DNA: TGCAGTGCTAGAAATGGGGGGACTTCCCGCGGGGCAGATACGCAGTATTTT. Its protein is CSARNGGTSRGADTQYF.

The V gene is TRBV9, the J gene TRBJ2-3; possible D gene TRBD2, 6 bases. Germline CDR1 is SGDLS and CDR2 is YYNGEE. The ends were cut back, 3 bases at V and 4 bases at J, with 12 bases in the middle. This CDR3 is built from 14 residues. This CDR3 is CASSAAGGADTQYF. The CDR3 DNA reads as TGTGCCAGCAGCGCGGCCGGCGGGGCAGATACGCAGTATTTT.

This clonotype occurred many times. This sequence joins TRBV4-1 and TRBJ1-3; 8 positions agree with TRBD1. J was trimmed by 0 bases and V by 2 bases; bases with no gene match: 6. This CDR3 region has 17 residues. Germline V CDR1 and CDR2: MGHRA, YSYEKL. The CDR3 reads CASSQRGQVVSGNTIYF. Here the CDR3 DNA reads TGCGCCAGCAGCCAAAGGGGACAGGTCGTCTCTGGAAACACCATATATTTT.

The chain recombines TRBV12-3 or TRBV12-4 with TRBJ2-4; no clear D. Trimming pared 6 bases from V and 1 base from J, leaving 16 bases between. The CDR3 runs 16 residues. This CDR3 reads CASSLRLSGAKNIQYF. The CDR3 DNA sequence: TGTGCCAGCAGCCTTCGTCTATCGGGCGCCAAAAACATTCAGTACTTC.

The chain uses TRBV10-2 and TRBJ2-1; 7 bases line up with TRBD1. The V gene end was trimmed by 6 bases and the J gene end by 5 bases; junction bases not matched to a gene: 7. Germline values: CDR1 WSHSY, CDR2 SAAADI. This CDR3 region has 14 residues. The CDR3 sequence is CASRAGGRDNEQFF. The CDR3 coding sequence is TGCGCCAGCAGAGCAGGGGGTAGGGACAATGAGCAGTTCTTC.

This clonotype was seen a handful of times. This chain links TRBV2 with TRBJ2-3, with D perhaps matching TRBD2 (6 bases). Germline-derived CDR1 and CDR2 are SNHLY and FYNNEI. Deletions cut 6 bases from V and 6 bases from J, with 13 bases between. The CDR3 consists of 13 residues. The CDR3: CASSRESGDTQYF. CDR3 nucleotides: TGTGCCAGCAGCCGGGAGTCGGGGGATACGCAGTATTTT.